This T cell receptor beta chain was recovered during a study of cytomegalovirus exposure and HLA in healthy donors. Notes on the study in general: Confirmation was obtained in vitro that three CMV-associated chains are specific for CMV antigens.

Germline CDR1 and CDR2: MDHEN and SYDVKM. With 5 bases clipped from V and 11 bases from J, the junction kept 12 bases outside the gene matches. This CDR3 comprises 14 residues. 13 Jbeta primers and 60 Vbeta primers were used for the PCR. Generated by immunoSEQ multiplex PCR, the TCRdb table keeps only in-frame clones and is missing some. The sample contains 90,000 to 150,000 clones, about 76% of which appear only once. In regard to this clone: Its antigen is unidentified.

The clonotype was recovered from a middle-aged woman in good health and CMV-seronegative. Sequencing input: PBMCs. V gene TRBV28 combines with J gene TRBJ1-2; 9 nucleotides match TRBD1. CDR3 sequence (DNA): TGTGCCAGCAGTCCCTCGGACAGGGGAGCTTGGTACACCTTC. Residues: CASSPSDRGAWYTF.